This record concerns one T cell receptor (beta chain) sequence. These data are taken from a study of blood T cell repertoires in COVID-19. Study at large: Both acute and convalescent COVID-19 samples were obtained from the United States, Italy and Spain. From T cells, B-cell-depleted T cells, or PBMCs came the material, which was cDNA or gDNA.

The CDR3 has 15 residues. CDR1 and CDR2 from the germline V gene are SGDLS and YYNGEE. Unmatched junction bases numbered 3, after V lost 0 bases and J lost 4 bases. TCRdb keeps only in-frame clones here, not all; method: immunoSEQ multiplex PCR. The sample holds some 100,000 clones; approximately 92% are singletons and the top ten take approximately 5.7%. The rearrangement joins TRBV9 to TRBJ2-3, with TRBD2 identical over 9 bases. The sequenced sample consisted of peripheral blood. The receptor's source is a man in his fifties with active COVID-19. The CDR3 is CASSVDSGSSDTQYF. The CDR3 DNA reads as TGTGCCAGCAGCGTAGATAGCGGGAGTTCAGATACGCAGTATTTT.